Sequencing of this TCR beta chain was carried out in a study of cytomegalovirus exposure and HLA in healthy donors. Study details: Genetic ancestry analysis placed about 76% of the roughly 400 donors that were genotyped in the Caucasian-associated cluster. Study-level findings and limits: The presence/absence work took it that sequencing depth was about the same across donors. Some highly shared sequence variants likely arose as a pipeline artifact.

Regarding this clone: No antigen is known for it. Mismatch with germline at one junction end may stem from a read error. In the same sample, other DNA sequences code for this CDR3.

Germline lookup yields CDR1 MNHNS and CDR2 SASEGT. This CDR3 comprises 11 residues. With 60 Vbeta and 13 Jbeta primers, the PCR was carried out. The assay was immunoSEQ multiplex PCR, and TCRdb's table has in-frame clones only and misses some. The sample consists of some 180,000 clones, around 76% of them appearing once. This TCR came from a woman aged 25-40 years in good health and CMV-seropositive. Sequenced material: PBMCs. The chain couples TRBV6-1 to TRBJ2-3, with no clear D. The CDR3 protein is CASNLADTQYF. CDR3 DNA: TGCGCCAGCAATTTAGCAGATACGCAGTATTTT.